The entry below gives a single T cell receptor (beta chain) sequence along with its context. The antigen is not known. The data are from a study of T cell responses to AZD1222 COVID-19 vaccine. Findings and caveats of the study: Baseline seropositivity occurred in only six AZD1222 recipients. Dominant at 160-218 and 743-854, vaccine-associated CD4 TCRs also spanned spike.

Sequenced by immunoSEQ multiplex PCR; TCRdb stores in-frame clones only, minus some. The table shows under 80,000 clones, with about 85% occurring only once. The CDR3 spans 14 residues. Germline CDR1 is LNHDA and CDR2 is SQIVND (reference sequence). J lost 3 bases, V lost 6 bases, and 8 bases had no gene match. The TCR originated in an adult who received the AZD1222 COVID-19 vaccine. The sample consisted of peripheral blood, taken 28 days after the second AZD1222 dose. The chain links TRBV19 to TRBJ2-7; 7 nucleotides match TRBD1. Here the CDR3 DNA reads TGTGCCAGTAGCCGGACAGGAGGATACTACGAGCAGTACTTC. Translating gives CASSRTGGYYEQYF.